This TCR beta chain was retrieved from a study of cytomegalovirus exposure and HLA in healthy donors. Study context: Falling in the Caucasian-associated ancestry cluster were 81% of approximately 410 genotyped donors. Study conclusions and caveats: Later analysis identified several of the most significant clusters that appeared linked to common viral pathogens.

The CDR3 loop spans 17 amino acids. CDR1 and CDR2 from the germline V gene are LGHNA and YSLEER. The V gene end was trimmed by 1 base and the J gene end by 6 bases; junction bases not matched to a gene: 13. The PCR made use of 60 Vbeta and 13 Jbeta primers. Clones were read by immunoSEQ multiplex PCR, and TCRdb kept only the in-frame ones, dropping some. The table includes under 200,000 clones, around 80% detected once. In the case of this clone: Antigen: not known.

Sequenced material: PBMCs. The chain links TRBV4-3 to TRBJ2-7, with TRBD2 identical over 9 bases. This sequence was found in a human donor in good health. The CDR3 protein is CASSQVGSGGHWGEQYF. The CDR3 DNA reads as TGCGCCAGCAGCCAAGTTGGTAGCGGGGGCCACTGGGGCGAGCAGTACTTC.